The 5 T cell receptor beta chains below all came from one sample that was sequenced in a study of blood T cell repertoires in COVID-19. Profiling relied on immunoSEQ multiplex PCR, and the TCRdb table lists in-frame clones only, not all of them. The sample holds approximately 110,000 clones, 65% to 80% seen once. Sequenced sample: peripheral blood. The receptors shown here come from a human donor with acute or convalescent COVID-19. The donor label of this sample is uncertain.

In nucleotides, the CDR3 is TGCGCCAGCGCTAGCGGGGGTTACTACTACAATGAGCAGTTCTTC. Amino acid sequence: CASASGGYYYNEQFF. The rearrangement joins TRBV5-1 to TRBJ2-1; 10 bases fit TRBD2. This CDR3 is 15 amino acids long. V lost 7 bases to trimming and J lost 3 bases; unmatched junction nucleotides: 7. Germline CDR1 reads SGHRS; CDR2 reads YFSETQ. Based on the CDR3 plus reference TRBV5-1 and TRBJ2-1, the full variable domain is KAGVTQTPRYLIKTRGQQVTLSCSPISGHRSVSWYQQTPGQGLQFLFEYFSETQRNKGNFPGRFSGRQFSNSRSEMNVSTLELGDSALYLCASASGGYYYNEQFFGPGTRLTVL.

J is TRBJ2-2 and V is TRBV9; weak D call: TRBD1 (5 bases). There are 14 residues in the CDR3. The germline CDR1 and CDR2 sequences are SGDLS and YYNGEE. The V gene lost 4 bases and the J gene lost 5 bases, with 12 bases spanning the gap. CDR3 region: CASSPRRETGELFF. CDR3 nucleotides: TGTGCCAGCAGCCCCCGCAGGGAAACCGGGGAGCTGTTTTTT.

The rearrangement links TRBV10-3 to TRBJ1-1, with D perhaps TRBD1 (5 bases). The germline V gene encodes CDR1 ENHRY and CDR2 SYGVKD. V lost 5 bases and J lost 1, with 11 bases in between. The CDR3 contains 14 residues. The CDR3 bases are TGTGCCATCAGTAACGGGACTTCGAACACTGAAGCTTTCTTT. It is translated as CAISNGTSNTEAFF.

This chain links TRBV27 with TRBJ2-5, with 7 bases that match TRBD2. The CDR3 contains 16 residues. With V trimmed by 6 bases and J by 0 bases, 10 bases remained unmatched. Germline V gene sequence: CDR1 MNHEY, CDR2 SMNVEV (reference sequence). The DNA for the CDR3 is TGTGCCAGCAGCCTACGGGGTGCGGGGGACCAAGAGACCCAGTACTTC. It translates to CASSLRGAGDQETQYF.

The chain employs TRBV30 and TRBJ2-5, with 7 positions matching TRBD2. CDR3 length: 14 amino acids. V was clipped by 5 bases and J by 2 bases; unmatched bases: 8. The V gene's germline CDR1 is GTSNPN and CDR2 SVGIG (reference sequence). In nucleotides, the CDR3 is TGTGCCTGGGACATAGGAGCGGGGCAAGAGACCCAGTACTTC. This codes for CAWDIGAGQETQYF.